Described below is a single TCR beta chain sequence and its context. Its cognate antigen is unknown. The data were obtained in a study of T cells in Graves' hyperthyroidism and ophthalmopathy. Germline CDR1 and CDR2: MNHEY and SVGEGT. The ends were cut back, 6 bases at V and 1 base at J, with 16 bases in the middle. There are 16 residues in the CDR3. Amplified regions were TCR beta CDR3 sequences from RNA transcripts. With the HTBI primer set, the TCR CDR3 went through a first round of RT-PCR. TCRdb re-called the multiplex PCR reads through MiXCR, storing one row per CDR3 protein. The repertoire consists of about 640,000 distinct CDR3 sequences, with around 20% occurring once and the leading ten covering roughly a third. Study observations and caveats: Blood also showed most of the thyroid clonotypes that were expanded above 0.001. Ophthalmopathy got predicted by the model a median 6.5 months before its onset. A model built on 13 V-J features separated ophthalmopathy from stable hyperthyroidism.

Investigators excluded patients with uncontrolled infection, other autoimmune disease, pregnancy or lactation. Sequenced input: blood. This TCR came from a man between 25 and 39 years old with Graves' ophthalmopathy. This rearrangement joins TRBV6-2 or TRBV6-3 to TRBJ2-1; TRBD2 is a possible D gene (6 bases). For the CDR3, the DNA is TGTGCCAGCAGAGGACTGCGGGATTTTTCCTACAATGAGCAGTTCTTC. Protein: CASRGLRDFSYNEQFF.